This T cell receptor beta chain comes out of a study of shared clonotypes between healthy human individuals. A single count supports this clone. The antigen is not known. Other DNA sequences in the sample encode the same CDR3. The repertoire was sequenced with immunoSEQ multiplex PCR; TCRdb's copy has only in-frame clones and lacks some. The sample records a few million clones, 85% to 95% being singletons. The CDR3 extends over 13 amino acids. V gave up 3 bases and J gave up 2 bases, with 7 bases separating them. Germline V gene sequence: CDR1 MNHEY, CDR2 SMNVEV (reference sequence). Study outcomes and limitations: The study generally estimated greater richness for naive than memory subsets.

The healthy adult donors were HIV-negative and reported no recent acute infections or vaccinations. The clonotype comes from a man aged 18 to 29 in good health. Some clones in this sample may be carry-over from other donors' samples. The chain recombines TRBV27 with TRBJ1-2; D remains unclear. The sequencing input was naive CD4+ T cells from PBMCs. Indicated subset: CD45RA+ positively selected. CDR3 DNA: TGTGCCAGCAGTTTGGTAGGGAACTATGGCTACACCTTC. This sequence encodes CASSLVGNYGYTF.